The 17 T cell receptor beta chains given below trace back to one sample, sequenced in a study of shared clonotypes between healthy human individuals. Using immunoSEQ multiplex PCR, the repertoire was profiled, and TCRdb retains in-frame clones only, with some absent. This table has about half a million clones, about four fifths appearing once. Specimen: PBMCs. These receptors were obtained from a woman aged 40 to 55 in good health. Some clones in this sample may be carry-over from other donors' samples.

The chain carries TRBV30 and TRBJ1-3; TRBD1 is a possible D gene (5 bases). The DNA matches TRBJ2-2 better at its end, which makes the J call doubtful. This CDR3 is built from 13 residues. The germline CDR1 and CDR2 sequences are GTSNPN and SVGIG (reference sequence). DNA for the CDR3: TGTGCCTGGAGTATCAGGGAAGTGGGGGAGCTGTTTTTT. It codes for CAWSIREVGELFF.

The chain links TRBV7-9 to TRBJ2-2; TRBD1 agrees at 9 bases. The V and J ends lost 0 bases and 6 bases, in that order; junction bases with no gene match: 8. There are 17 residues in the CDR3. Per the germline V gene, CDR1 is SEHNR and CDR2 is FQNEAQ (reference sequence). This CDR3 reads CASSLAAGTGRPGELFF. The CDR3 region has the DNA TGTGCCAGCAGCTTAGCGGCCGGGACAGGGCGACCCGGGGAGCTGTTTTTT. The complete variable domain, with remaining parts taken from reference TRBV7-9 and TRBJ2-2, reads DTGVSQNPRHKITKRGQNVTFRCDPISEHNRLYWYRQTLGQGPEFLTYFQNEAQLEKSRLLSDRFSAERPKGSFSTLEIQRTEQGDSAMYLCASSLAAGTGRPGELFFGEGSRLTVL.

About this clone: Just one base apart from a much larger clone, this may be a read error. The rearrangement uses TRBV14 and TRBJ1-1; the D is unclear. This CDR3 region has 13 residues. Germline V gene sequence: CDR1 SGHDN, CDR2 FVKESK. The V end lost 1 base, the J end lost 1 base, and 4 bases lay between the germline ends. CDR3 DNA sequence: TGTGCCAGCAGCCAAGGGTGGAACACTGAAGCTTTCTTT. Translating it yields CASSQGWNTEAFF.

The rearrangement joins TRBV9 to TRBJ1-4; 7 positions agree with TRBD1. V shed 2 bases, J shed 6 bases, and the junction held 10 bases outside the gene matches. The CDR3 totals 16 residues. The V gene's germline CDR1 is SGDLS and CDR2 YYNGEE. The CDR3, as DNA: TGTGCCAGCAGCGTCGACCCAGGGGGGGTTTATGAAAAACTGTTTTTT. Translating it yields CASSVDPGGVYEKLFF.

This clone has a single count. The CDR3 here is CASSPPGGGTEAFF. The CDR3 region has the DNA TGTGCCAGCAGTCCGCCCGGAGGGGGTACTGAAGCTTTCTTT. The chain couples TRBV28 to TRBJ1-1; the D gene is possibly TRBD1 (6 bases). V lost 5 bases and J lost 5, with 15 bases in between. This CDR3 has 14 amino acids. The V gene's germline CDR1 is MDHEN and CDR2 SYDVKM.

The chain links TRBV28 to TRBJ2-3; 8 bases map to TRBD2. The CDR3 is made up of 13 amino acids. Germline trimming cut 8 bases from V and 5 bases from J; bases unmatched to any gene: 6. Germline CDR1 MDHEN, CDR2 SYDVKM. CDR3 DNA sequence: TGTGCCAGCTTTGCGGGAGGCGTAGATACGCAGTATTTT. Its protein is CASFAGGVDTQYF.

Only a few counts were recorded for this clone. The CDR3 spells CASRPPLGRGNEKLFF. The CDR3 DNA reads as TGTGCCAGCAGACCTCCTCTGGGCAGGGGGAATGAAAAACTGTTTTTT. V and J are TRBV28 and TRBJ1-4; TRBD1 matches at 7 bases. This CDR3 has 16 residues. After removal of 6 bases from V and 5 bases from J, the junction contained 12 bases not matched to a gene. The germline gives CDR1 MDHEN, CDR2 SYDVKM.

The chain uses TRBV28 and TRBJ2-7; D is tentatively TRBD1 or TRBD2 (6 bases each). The CDR3 sequence is 14 residues long. Germline values: CDR1 MDHEN, CDR2 SYDVKM. Trimming took off 10 bases at V and 4 bases at J, with 20 bases between the two ends. The DNA of the CDR3 is TGTGCCACCGGAGAGGAGGGGGGCGCTTACGAGCAGTACTTC. This gives the protein CATGEEGGAYEQYF.

Sample share makes this clone medium-sized. The chain joins TRBV19 to TRBJ1-2; D may be TRBD1 (6 bases). V lost 7 bases and J lost 4, with 13 bases in between. The germline CDR1 and CDR2 sequences are LNHDA and SQIVND (reference sequence). This CDR3 is 13 amino acids long. CDR3 amino acids: CASNPGQIYGYTF. In nucleotides, the CDR3 is TGTGCCAGTAACCCTGGACAGATCTATGGCTACACCTTC.

The chain employs TRBV5-4 and TRBJ2-7; possibly TRBD1 for D (5 bases). The CDR3 consists of 13 residues. Germline V gene lookup returns CDR1 SGHNT and CDR2 YYREEE (reference sequence). The ends were cut back, 5 bases at V and 2 bases at J, with 11 bases in the middle. The CDR3 loop is CASSADTAYEQYF. The CDR3 coding sequence is TGTGCCAGCAGTGCGGACACGGCCTACGAGCAGTACTTC. Full variable domain (outside the CDR3, taken from reference TRBV5-4 and TRBJ2-7): ETGVTQSPTHLIKTRGQQVTLRCSSQSGHNTVSWYQQALGQGPQFIFQYYREEENGRGNFPPRFSGLQFPNYSSELNVNALELDDSALYLCASSADTAYEQYFGPGTRLTVT.

The chain employs TRBV5-1 and TRBJ1-4; 8 bases are a match to TRBD1. CDR1 and CDR2 (germline): SGHRS, YFSETQ. CDR3 length: 15 residues. V lost 4 bases, J lost 4 bases, and 6 bases stayed unmatched. The CDR3 is CASSLRQGNNEKLFF. CDR3 nucleotide sequence: TGCGCCAGCAGCCTAAGACAGGGGAATAATGAAAAACTGTTTTTT.

Written as DNA, the CDR3 is TGTGCCAGCAGCTTCGCGGGAGGGCCCGGTGAGCAGTACTTC. Amino acid sequence: CASSFAGGPGEQYF. The chain combines TRBV4-2 with TRBJ2-7; the match to TRBD2 covers 9 bases. Unmatched junction bases numbered 9, after V lost 5 bases and J lost 7 bases. This CDR3 is 14 amino acids long. Germline CDR1 is LGHNA and CDR2 is YNFKEQ.

The chain recombines TRBV28 with TRBJ1-5, with a possible D match to TRBD1 (5 bases). This CDR3 is 15 amino acids long. Germline V gives CDR1 MDHEN, CDR2 SYDVKM. Trimming stripped 8 bases from V and 6 bases from J, with 20 bases between. The CDR3 spells CASGGAGLDIQPQHF. The CDR3 nucleotides are TGTGCCAGCGGGGGAGCGGGGTTGGATATTCAGCCCCAGCATTTT. Full variable domain (missing parts from reference TRBV28 and TRBJ1-5): DVKVTQSSRYLVKRTGEKVFLECVQDMDHENMFWYRQDPGLGLRLIYFSYDVKMKEKGDIPEGYSVSREKKERFSLILESASTNQTSMYLCASGGAGLDIQPQHFGDGTRLSIL.

This clone was counted at least ten times. This chain uses TRBV4-1 with TRBJ2-7; the match to TRBD2 covers 11 bases. CDR1 and CDR2 from the germline V gene are MGHRA and YSYEKL. The CDR3 runs 15 residues. With V trimmed by 4 bases and J by 12 bases, 14 bases remained unmatched. In nucleotides, the CDR3 is TGCGCCAGCAGCCCGAGTCACACTAGCGGGAGCCAACCGTACTTC. This codes for CASSPSHTSGSQPYF.

The rearrangement joins TRBV9 to TRBJ2-1, with 15 positions matching TRBD2. This CDR3 is 16 amino acids long. V trimming: 4 bases; J trimming: 8 bases; junction bases outside the gene matches: 7. Germline CDR1 is SGDLS and CDR2 is YYNGEE. CDR3 loop: CASSFSGLAGGDEQFF. The CDR3 DNA sequence: TGTGCCAGCAGCTTTTCCGGACTAGCGGGAGGGGATGAGCAGTTCTTC.

The chain has TRBV27 and TRBJ2-7; D might be TRBD2 (7 bases). Germline loops: CDR1 MNHEY, CDR2 SMNVEV (reference sequence). Trimming cost V 1 base and J 4 bases, with 11 bases left between them. The CDR3 sequence is 14 residues long. The CDR3 reads CASSLLKGGYEQYF. The CDR3 DNA reads as TGTGCCAGCAGTTTATTGAAGGGGGGGTACGAGCAGTACTTC.

The chain employs TRBV7-7 and TRBJ2-3; 9 nucleotides align to TRBD2. Germline CDR1 is SSHAT and CDR2 is FNYEAQ (reference sequence). V lost 5 bases and J lost 6; bases outside the gene matches: 9. The CDR3 consists of 15 residues. The CDR3 protein is CASSPRGGRGDTQYF. The CDR3, as DNA: TGTGCCAGCAGCCCCCGAGGCGGGAGGGGGGATACGCAGTATTTT.